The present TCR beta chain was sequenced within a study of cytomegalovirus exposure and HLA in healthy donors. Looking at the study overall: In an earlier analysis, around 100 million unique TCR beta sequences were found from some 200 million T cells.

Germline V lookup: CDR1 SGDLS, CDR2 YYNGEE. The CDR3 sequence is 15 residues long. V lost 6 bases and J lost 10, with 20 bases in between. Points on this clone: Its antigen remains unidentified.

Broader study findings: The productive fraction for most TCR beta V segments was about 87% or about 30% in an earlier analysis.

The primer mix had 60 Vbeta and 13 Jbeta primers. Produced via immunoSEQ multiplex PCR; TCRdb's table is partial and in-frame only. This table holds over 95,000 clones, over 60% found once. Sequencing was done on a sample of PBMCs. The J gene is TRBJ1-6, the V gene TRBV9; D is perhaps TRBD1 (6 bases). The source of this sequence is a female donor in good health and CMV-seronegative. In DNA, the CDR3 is TGTGCCAGCACCCCGGCGGGCAGGGGTGTCTCACCCCTCCACTTT. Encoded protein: CASTPAGRGVSPLHF.